This entry concerns a single TCR beta chain. V shed 3 bases and J 13 bases; nucleotides not matched to a gene: 13. Germline CDR1 and CDR2: DFQATT and SNEGSKA (reference sequence). CDR3 length: 15 residues. The Seattle patients, enrolled during active infection, were followed longitudinally. Original handling: Reference gene primer amplification yielded estimated nucleated cell counts. Sequenced by immunoSEQ multiplex PCR; TCRdb stores in-frame clones only, minus some. That table is the source of V, J and clone size, and D and trimming were worked out from the DNA. The table lists about 200,000 clones, about four fifths of them singletons, with approximately 8% in the top ten. The data are from a study of blood T cell repertoires in COVID-19.

The sequence came from a woman aged 80 or over with COVID-19, enrolled during active disease. The sample consisted of peripheral blood. This chain uses TRBV20-1 with TRBJ1-6, with TRBD1 matching over 9 bases. CDR3 nucleotide sequence: TGCAGTGCTAGTCTCCCGGGACAGGGCGTTAGGCCCCTCCACTTT. It codes for CSASLPGQGVRPLHF.